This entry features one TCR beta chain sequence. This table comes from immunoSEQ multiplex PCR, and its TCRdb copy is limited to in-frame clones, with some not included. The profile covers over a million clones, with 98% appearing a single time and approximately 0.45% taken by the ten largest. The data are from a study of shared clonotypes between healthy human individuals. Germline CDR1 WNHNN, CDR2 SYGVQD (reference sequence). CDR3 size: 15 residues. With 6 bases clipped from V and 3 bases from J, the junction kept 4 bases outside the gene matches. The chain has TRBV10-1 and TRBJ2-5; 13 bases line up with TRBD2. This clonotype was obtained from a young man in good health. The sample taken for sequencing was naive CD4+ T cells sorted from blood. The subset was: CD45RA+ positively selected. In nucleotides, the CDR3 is TGCGCCAGCAGCCTCGGACTAGCGGGAGAAGAGACCCAGTACTTC. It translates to CASSLGLAGEETQYF.